This T cell receptor (beta chain) was recovered during a study of blood T cell repertoires in COVID-19 (dated by TCRdb to about 2020). Describing the broader study: The collaborator samples originated in the United States, Italy and Spain and spanned the acute and convalescent phases of COVID-19. The prospective study material was composed of cDNA or gDNA derived from T cells, B-cell-depleted T cells, or PBMCs. Where available, HLA class I and class II types were obtained from metadata supplied by the sample provider rather than from assay-based typing. A de-identified subject ID, COVID-19 status, age in years and sex were almost always included in the sample metadata. Samples were obtained from the ongoing ImmuneRACE study (first 160 participants) and from over a thousand subjects provided by 6 global collaborators. The repertoires were released in a freely available public database meant as a resource for research on the immune response to SARS-CoV-2. The dataset comprised deeply sampled blood TCRbeta repertoires from subjects exposed to, actively infected with, or recovered from COVID-19.

The paper's findings and limits, for the study overall: The quantity of clinical and demographic metadata differed by source and by participant and was supplied without curation.

Whole blood was collected in K2EDTA tubes by collaborating institutions according to the institutions' own protocols. For TCRbeta analysis, collaborators shipped samples in one of three forms: frozen whole blood, isolated PBMCs, or DNA extracted from either of those sample types. With regard to this clone: Its antigen is unknown. No much larger clone exists at a distance of one base, and base qualities are not known.

TCRbeta CDR3 regions were amplified from genomic DNA by means of the immunoSEQ Assay, a bias-controlled multiplex PCR. The authors' pipeline ran thus. The number of nucleated cells in each sample was estimated from the amplification of reference gene primers within the assay. To quantify the absolute abundance of each unique TCRbeta CDR3 rearrangement, sequence reads were collapsed and filtered. For each sample, productive Simpson clonality was calculated by taking the square root of Simpson's diversity index across productive rearrangements. Drawn from immuneACCESS, this table holds only the in-frame rearrangements with V and J called that TCRdb kept. Clones are partly lost; checked studies trace under half to an unresolved V gene and leave the rest unexplained. V and J calls and clone size are as listed in that table; D and trimming were resolved from the DNA. The table for this sample lists under 50,000 clones; roughly 85% of them were counted only once. The biggest ten clones account for roughly 9.9% of the sample.

CDR3 length: 13 amino acids, cysteine to phenylalanine. Only the CDR3 DNA is retained, 39 bases long and in frame from the first base. Trimming takes 8 bases off V and 8 bases off J; junction bases not matched to a gene: 9. Based on the germline V gene (reference sequence), the CDR1 and CDR2 sequences are LNHDA and SQIVND. The TCR sequence derives from a human donor in a cohort sampled during active COVID-19. The chain links TRBV19 with TRBJ2-1, with 7 bases in between that match TRBD2. The sample comprised peripheral blood. The CDR3 amino acid sequence is: CASAERGPYEQFF. Here is the DNA: TGTGCCAGTGCGGAGCGGGGACCCTATGAGCAGTTCTTC.